This T cell receptor (beta chain) was recorded in a study of T cells expressing NK-cell markers. Study-level background: The TCR beta repertoires were obtained from sorted CD3+CD56+NKG2C+, CD3+CD56+NKG2C- and CD3+CD56-NKG2C+ T cells. Study conclusions and caveats: In a few donors, dominant clonotypes made up about 25-65% of CD3+CD56-NKG2C+ cells.

The cDNA for TCR beta came from 5'RACE template switching with UMIs. TCRdb reprocessed the 5' RACE reads and reports one entry per CDR3 protein, with no DNA. The sample yields 150,000 or so distinct CDR3 sequences, of which the top ten take up 37%. The CDR3 contains 16 residues. With respect to this clonotype: What it binds is unknown.

This chain links TRBV23-1 with TRBJ2-1; TCRdb selects TRBD2, and the lack of DNA leaves this call unchecked. TRBV23-1 is recorded as an ORF, its role being uncertain. Input material: blood T cells: a sorted CD56 or NKG2C T cell subset, CD4+ or CD8+ T cells, or bulk PBMC T cells (not recorded which). The origin of this receptor is a woman in her fifties or sixties in good health. The CDR3 spells CASSQSSGLAGAEQFF.